This T cell receptor beta chain was recorded in a study of monozygotic twins with inflammatory bowel disease (dated by TCRdb to between 2018 and 2021). Describing the broader study: A total of 28 monozygotic twin pairs were included in the full study, comprising nine German pairs (four IBD-concordant, five IBD-discordant) and 19 IBD-discordant Danish pairs. Disease-associated traits were sought mainly through comparisons between IBD patients and their genetically identical healthy co-twins within discordant pairs. Each individual had, on average, about 151 000 unique TCRalpha sequences and 181 000 unique TCRbeta sequences available for analysis.

General study outcomes and caveats: The analysis was unable to tell apart different T cell subtypes. No single strong signal or clonotype linked to IBD turned up in the results, so the idea that one exists was not supported. Repertoire similarity did not differ between concordant and discordant twins, possibly due to limited statistical power. Differing immunosuppressive treatments among patients may have added background noise and inter-individual variability to the repertoires. Measured by the inverse Simpson index, TCRbeta repertoire diversity was lower in IBD patients than in their healthy co-twins. Compared with healthy twins, IBD patients shared fewer clonotypes with other individuals, and the difference was most pronounced in patients with signs of disease activity.

To note about this clonotype: No cognate antigen has been identified for it.

From each donor, an approximately 2.5 ml peripheral blood sample was collected into PAXgene tubes and kept at -80 degrees C. Without T cell sorting, total RNA was isolated from whole blood using the PAXgene blood miRNA kit on an automated QIAcube. Peripheral blood from monozygotic twin pairs concordant or discordant for inflammatory bowel disease was subjected to deep TCRalpha and TCRbeta repertoire profiling with unique molecular barcoding. Smoking habits were recorded for all twin pairs, and each individual was classified as a current, former or never smoker. The CDR3 contains 15 residues, cysteine and phenylalanine counted. Nucleotide data are not available. Based on the germline V gene, the CDR1 and CDR2 sequences are SGHRS and YFSETQ. Libraries were built with 5' RACE. Preparation of each TCR library used roughly 3.5 ug of total RNA. For each sample, cDNA synthesis with SMARTScribe reverse transcriptase was split into eight separate reactions. During cDNA synthesis, template switching was used to introduce unique molecular identifiers that contained a 6-nucleotide sample barcode. TCRalpha and TCRbeta cDNA was amplified by two nested PCRs of roughly 15 and 9 cycles, with bead purification after each PCR. Before amplification, the cDNA was treated with uracil DNA-glycosylase and purified using the QIAquick PCR purification kit. The second PCR added Illumina TruSeq-compatible adapters along with sample-specific barcodes. Library quality and concentration were checked on TapeStation and Qubit, and libraries were pooled at roughly 5.1 ng each. Sequencing of the pooled libraries was done on an Illumina HiSeq2500 single-index Rapid Run using custom sequencing primers and 2 x 100 bp reads. In the source study's methods: UMI-based consensus assembly with MiGEC version 1.2.6 was used to correct PCR and sequencing errors. MiXCR version 2.1.1 was used for V(D)J alignment, clonotype assembly and CDR3 extraction. Normalisation of gene usage, clonotype sharing and MAIT/NKT TCR abundance was achieved by analysing the top 1000, 10 000 and 20 000 clonotypes per sample. Diversity was computed as the inverse Simpson index with the vegan R package after downsampling to 27 000 UMIs. Statistical testing used paired Mann-Whitney U tests on the discordant twin pairs and applied Benjamini-Hochberg correction for multiple testing. TCRdb reprocessed the reads and assigns one entry to each CDR3 protein sequence, leaving out DNA. TCRdb's processing, not the authors', yielded these V and J calls. This sample's records show over 200,000 distinct CDR3 sequences. The ten largest clones take up more than 7.5% of the sample.

The chain links TRBV5-1 with TRBJ1-4; no DNA is available, so the TRBD1 call from TCRdb remains unchecked. This clonotype originated in a human donor with ulcerative colitis or Crohn's disease, or a healthy co-twin of an affected twin (not recorded which). Sequencing input: blood. The CDR3 sequence is CASSPGQGPNEKLFF.